This T cell receptor (beta chain) was observed in a study of blood T cell repertoires in COVID-19. This CDR3 spans 13 amino acids. Germline V CDR1 and CDR2: MNHEY, SMNVEV (reference sequence). V was pared by 6 bases and J by 0 bases, with 8 bases between. The assay was immunoSEQ multiplex PCR, and TCRdb's table has in-frame clones only and misses some. The table records around 120,000 clones, around 90% of them present only once. The clonotype was recovered from a woman aged 55-69 years with COVID-19, enrolled during active disease. The sample comprised peripheral blood. The chain carries TRBV27 and TRBJ1-2; unclear D gene. As DNA, the CDR3 is TGTGCCAGCAGGACAAGCCCTAACTATGGCTACACCTTC. Translated, it gives CASRTSPNYGYTF.